The 19 T cell receptor beta chains below were found in one sample sequenced in a study of blood T cell repertoires in COVID-19. Some clones are missing from TCRdb's copy, which holds only in-frame ones; the method was immunoSEQ multiplex PCR. The data hold some 52,000 clones, with about 88% observed a single time. Sequenced material: peripheral blood. The receptors here all came from a man in his 60s with active COVID-19.

The chain employs TRBV24-1 and TRBJ2-1; 9 nucleotides match TRBD1. Germline V gene lookup returns CDR1 KGHDR and CDR2 SFDVKD. This CDR3 is 14 amino acids long. Germline trimming cut 6 bases from V and 5 bases from J; bases unmatched to any gene: 4. In nucleotides, the CDR3 is TGTGCCACCAGTAGACAGGGGGGTAACAATGAGCAGTTCTTC. Translating gives CATSRQGGNNEQFF.

The chain carries TRBV6-1 and TRBJ1-2, with 12 bases fitting TRBD1. CDR1 and CDR2 from the germline V gene are MNHNS and SASEGT. The trim removed 3 bases at V and 2 bases at J, leaving 7 bases unmatched. This CDR3 region has 17 residues. CDR3 in DNA: TGTGCCAGCAGTGACCCTGATGGGACAGGGGGCAACTATGGCTACACCTTC. Translation gives CASSDPDGTGGNYGYTF.

The chain's CDR3 is CASSLPGESFEQYF. The CDR3 DNA is TGTGCCAGCAGCTTACCGGGAGAGAGTTTCGAGCAGTACTTC. V usage is TRBV5-8 and J usage is TRBJ2-7, with D tentatively TRBD2 (6 bases). The germline V and J ends were trimmed by 2 bases and 6 bases, with 15 bases remaining between them. Germline assignment: CDR1 SGHTS and CDR2 YDEGEE. The CDR3 length is 14 residues.

The chain couples TRBV24-1 to TRBJ2-3; no reliable D call. Germline V gene sequence: CDR1 KGHDR, CDR2 SFDVKD. The CDR3 loop spans 12 amino acids. V was clipped by 7 bases and J by 3 bases, with 7 bases between them. The chain's CDR3 is CATSTLTDTQYF. In nucleotides, the CDR3 is TGTGCCACCAGCACCCTAACAGATACGCAGTATTTT.

This chain links TRBV7-9 with TRBJ2-2; 7 positions agree with TRBD1. This CDR3 region has 15 residues. Germline CDR1 and CDR2: SEHNR and FQNEAQ (reference sequence). V shed 4 bases and J 1 base; nucleotides not matched to a gene: 3. This CDR3 reads CASSYRQGNTGELFF. CDR3 DNA: TGTGCCAGCAGCTATAGACAGGGGAACACCGGGGAGCTGTTTTTT.

This rearrangement joins TRBV7-2 to TRBJ2-7, with a tentative D call TRBD2 (6 bases). V was clipped by 6 bases and J by 4 bases, with 13 bases between them. This CDR3 is 13 amino acids long. Germline assignment: CDR1 SGHTA and CDR2 FQGNSA. CDR3 in DNA: TGTGCCAGCAGTCCGCGGAGGGGTTACGAGCAGTACTTC. Translated, it gives CASSPRRGYEQYF.

This clone has just one count. This chain joins TRBV5-1 and TRBJ1-2; D is possibly TRBD1 (6 bases). Germline V gives CDR1 SGHRS, CDR2 YFSETQ. V lost 3 bases, J lost 0 bases, and 15 bases lay in between. This CDR3 is 16 amino acids long. The CDR3 loop reads CASSSNGGQTNYGYTF. The CDR3 DNA reads as TGCGCCAGCAGCTCAAACGGCGGACAGACTAACTATGGCTACACCTTC.

This chain links TRBV5-6 with TRBJ1-5, with D possibly matching TRBD1 (5 bases). The CDR3 covers 13 residues. The germline CDR1 and CDR2 sequences are SGHDT and YYEEEE. The germline V and J ends were trimmed by 0 bases and 4 bases, with 5 bases remaining between them. CDR3 DNA sequence: TGTGCCAGCAGCTTGGCAGGGAATCAGCCCCAGCATTTT. Protein: CASSLAGNQPQHF.

In regard to this clone: The sample has other DNA sequences that encode this CDR3 too. V is TRBV28 and J is TRBJ1-2, with D unresolved. Deletions cut 2 bases from V and 2 bases from J, with 9 bases between. The CDR3 has 14 residues. CDR1 and CDR2 from the germline V gene are MDHEN and SYDVKM. The DNA for the CDR3 is TGTGCCAGCAGTTTACCGGGCGGGAACTATGGCTACACCTTC. Translating it yields CASSLPGGNYGYTF.

The chain has TRBV23-1 and TRBJ2-5, with 9 bases lining up with TRBD2. TRBV23-1 is an ORF; its function is uncertain. This CDR3 contains 19 residues. Unmatched junction bases numbered 20, after V lost 4 bases and J lost 5 bases. CDR3 sequence: CASSRRRDGHLAGVETQYF. The CDR3 nucleotides are TGCGCCAGCAGTCGCCGACGGGACGGTCATTTAGCGGGAGTGGAGACCCAGTACTTC.

The chain has TRBV7-6 and TRBJ2-3, with 9 bases fitting TRBD2. Germline V gives CDR1 SGHVS, CDR2 FNYEAQ. CDR3 length: 15 residues. The V segment lost 5 bases and the J segment 6 bases; nucleotides outside the gene matches: 9. The CDR3 nucleotides read TGTGCCAGCAGCCGGGGGGCGGGAGGGTTTGATACGCAGTATTTT. It encodes CASSRGAGGFDTQYF. The full variable domain, completed using reference TRBV7-6 and TRBJ2-3, is GAGVSQSPRYKVTKRGQDVALRCDPISGHVSLYWYRQALGQGPEFLTYFNYEAQQDKSGLPNDRFSAERPEGSISTLTIQRTEQRDSAMYRCASSRGAGGFDTQYFGPGTRLTVL.

This chain joins TRBV6-5 and TRBJ1-1; 8 bases are a match to TRBD1. CDR3 length equals 14 residues. V gave up 7 bases and J gave up 3 bases; unmatched junction bases: 7. Germline lookup yields CDR1 MNHEY and CDR2 SVGAGI. CDR3 nucleotides: TGTGCCAGCAATCGACAGGGGATAGACACTGAAGCTTTCTTT. The encoded protein is CASNRQGIDTEAFF.

About this clone: Other DNA variants within this sample encode the same CDR3. The genes are TRBV10-3 and TRBJ2-7; 7 positions match TRBD1. From germline, CDR1 is ENHRY and CDR2 SYGVKD. V dropped 8 bases and J dropped 3; count of bases not matched to a gene: 1. CDR3 length equals 11 residues. CDR3 coding DNA: TGTGCCATCTCAGGGGGCTACGAGCAGTACTTC. It translates to CAISGGYEQYF.

The chain is built from TRBV6-1 and TRBJ2-1, with a weak D call TRBD1 (6 bases). Trimming pared 2 bases from V and 2 bases from J, leaving 19 bases between. Per germline, CDR1 MNHNS and CDR2 SASEGT. This CDR3 spans 18 amino acids. CDR3 loop: CASSENYGDIPAYNEQFF. CDR3 DNA sequence: TGTGCCAGCAGTGAAAACTATGGGGACATCCCCGCCTACAATGAGCAGTTCTTC.

The rearrangement links TRBV11-3 to TRBJ1-2; D gene uncertain. Per germline, CDR1 SGHNT and CDR2 YENEEA. The V end lost 3 bases, the J end lost 0 bases, and 8 bases lay between the germline ends. CDR3 length equals 14 residues. The CDR3 here is CASSFRVANYGYTF. CDR3 DNA sequence: TGTGCCAGCAGCTTCCGGGTGGCTAACTATGGCTACACCTTC. Combining the CDR3 with reference TRBV11-3 and TRBJ1-2 gives the whole variable domain EAGVVQSPRYKIIEKKQPVAFWCNPISGHNTLYWYLQNLGQGPELLIRYENEEAVDDSQLPKDRFSAERLKGVDSTLKIQPAELGDSAVYLCASSFRVANYGYTFGSGTRLTVV.

The chain carries TRBV5-6 and TRBJ2-3; 13 nucleotides agree with TRBD2. The V and J ends lost 3 bases and 1 base, in that order; junction bases with no gene match: 11. The CDR3 runs 19 residues. Germline CDR1 is SGHDT and CDR2 is YYEEEE. CDR3 protein: CASSWPGLAGVRGTDTQYF. CDR3 in DNA: TGTGCCAGCAGCTGGCCCGGACTAGCGGGAGTAAGGGGCACAGATACGCAGTATTTT.

This clone was seen just once. This sequence joins TRBV27 and TRBJ2-3; perhaps TRBD2 as D (6 bases). The CDR3 covers 14 residues. Germline V gene data show CDR1 as MNHEY and CDR2 as SMNVEV (reference sequence). V shed 6 bases and J shed 2 bases, with 12 bases lying between them. The CDR3 nucleotides read TGTGCCAGCAGGAGGAGGGCGAACACAGATACGCAGTATTTT. This translates into CASRRRANTDTQYF.

This chain uses TRBV2 with TRBJ2-1; TRBD2 matches 12 bases. J was trimmed by 2 bases and V by 6 bases; bases with no gene match: 20. CDR3 size: 21 residues. The germline CDR1 and CDR2 sequences are SNHLY and FYNNEI. For the CDR3, the DNA is TGTGCCAGCAGGGCTGCCGGGCGGGGCGAGACTAGCGGGAGTGCCTACAATGAGCAGTTCTTC. It translates to CASRAAGRGETSGSAYNEQFF.

The gene calls are TRBV7-2 and TRBJ2-5; D is possibly TRBD2 (6 bases). The CDR3 covers 15 residues. Germline-derived CDR1 and CDR2 are SGHTA and FQGNSA. The V end was cut by 6 bases, the J end by 2 bases, with 16 bases between. CDR3 bases: TGTGCCAGCAGGCCCCGGGACTTAGCTCAAGAGACCCAGTACTTC. It yields the protein CASRPRDLAQETQYF.